The rows below give T cell receptor beta chains drawn from one sample of a study of cytomegalovirus exposure and HLA in healthy donors. Produced via immunoSEQ multiplex PCR; TCRdb's table is partial and in-frame only. Found here are 150,000 to 200,000 clones, roughly three quarters of them singletons; the top ten hold approximately 15%. The material sequenced was PBMCs. All receptors come from a woman aged 40 to 49 in good health and CMV-seronegative. The conserved cysteine and the conserved F or W are not part of the CDR3 here.

TRBJ2-2	16	TRBV5-1	ASSRGLAGGLGTGELF
TRBJ2-5	14	TRBV28	ASSGSTSGRGETQY
TRBJ1-1	13	TRBV9	ASSVGGAANTEAF
TRBJ1-5	12	TRBV25-1	ASSDGQSNQPQH
TRBJ1-4	12	TRBV6-5	ASRSRDRGEKLF
TRBJ2-7	14	TRBV7-2	ASSQGTGRSSYEQY
TRBJ2-1	12	TRBV6-5	ASSRLDGGNEQF
TRBJ2-6	17	TRBV10-3	AIGEGQGLAGTGANGLT
TRBJ1-2	11	TRBV19	ASSPGRNYGYT
TRBJ2-2	15	TRBV4-1	ASSQDGRQTNTGELF
TRBJ2-1	13	TRBV2	ASRGQKGVYNEQF
TRBJ2-7	14	TRBV30	AWSALPREGSYEQY
TRBJ2-1	12	TRBV2	ASNKDSTYNEQF
TRBJ1-1	11	TRBV25-1	ASRTTGGTEAF
TRBJ2-7	12	TRBV28	ASSLGTIRYEQY
TRBJ2-1	13	TRBV19	ASRTLAGGVNEQF
TRBJ2-5	11	TRBV7-2	ASSLFREETQY
TRBJ2-5	12	TRBV6-5	ASSLIGFRETQY
TRBJ2-1	13	TRBV15	ATSRDPGAYNEQF
TRBJ2-2	14	TRBV29-1	SASIPSGGHTGELF
TRBJ1-4	15	TRBV11-2	ASSTGRDRPGIVKLF
TRBJ2-7	16	TRBV7-2	ASSLSFGWGQGIYEQY
TRBJ1-2	11	TRBV6-6	ASIWRGGYGYT
TRBJ1-4	12	TRBV4-3	ASSQVTGGEKLF
TRBJ1-3	14	TRBV5-8	ASSLDRAFSGNTIY
TRBJ2-7	13	TRBV4-3	ASSPGFGGGNEQY
TRBJ2-2	13	TRBV5-1	ASSLAKGVTGELF
TRBJ1-3	14	TRBV7-2	ASSLGGRPSGNTIY
TRBJ1-2	14	TRBV9	ASSVEPGQGNYGYT
TRBJ1-1	13	TRBV28	ASSSPGTLNTEAF
TRBJ2-7	12	TRBV5-1	ASSLAGVDYEQY
TRBJ2-1	9	TRBV7-2	ASSLVVEQF
TRBJ2-7	12	TRBV19	ASSPRAVSYEQY
TRBJ2-3	12	TRBV29-1	SVRDRGDFYTQY
TRBJ2-3	16	TRBV4-2	ASSQDRVGAGGRDTQY
TRBJ1-1	13	TRBV5-1	ASSRDRDLTTEAF
TRBJ1-1	12	TRBV7-2	ASSPRTGGVEAF
TRBJ2-7	13	TRBV12-5	ASGLGQLGTYEQY